This TCR beta chain emerged from a study of patients and donors after allogeneic stem cell transplantation. Trimming stripped 6 bases from V and 5 bases from J, with 8 bases between. The CDR3 loop spans 11 amino acids. The germline V gene encodes CDR1 MGHDK and CDR2 SYGVNS. TCRdb processed the RT-PCR reads anew with MiXCR; each CDR3 protein has one entry. The sample shows about 400,000 distinct CDR3 sequences, roughly 16% of them seen only once. This clonotype was sampled from a human donor who was either an allogeneic HSCT recipient or a stem cell or donor lymphocyte infusion donor (not recorded which). It is not recorded whose cells these are; they may come from a transplant donor. The chain links TRBV25-1 to TRBJ2-7; tentative D call: TRBD1 (5 bases). Sample: blood, either unsorted or a sorted T cell fraction (not recorded which). This CDR3 is CASSPRDEQYF. CDR3 nucleotides: TGTGCCAGCAGCCCCAGGGACGAGCAGTACTTC.